The rows below give T cell receptor beta chains drawn from one sample of a study of blood T cell repertoires in COVID-19. Generated by immunoSEQ multiplex PCR, the TCRdb table keeps only in-frame clones and is missing some. This sample has some 140,000 clones, with 70% to 90% found just once. The sample consisted of peripheral blood. Source of these receptors: a human donor in a cohort sampled during active COVID-19. The CDR3 runs from the conserved cysteine through the conserved F or W. The D gene is left open where the match is weak. Expanded clones are given a class, and other clones once, few, many or no size at all.

TRBD1	TRBV12-5	TRBJ2-7	NA	CASGPATGAEQYF	TGTGCTAGTGGTCCAGCGACAGGGGCCGAGCAGTACTTC
NA	TRBV6-6	TRBJ2-1	NA	CASSPGYDNEQFF	TGTGCCAGCAGCCCCGGTTACGACAATGAGCAGTTCTTC
NA	TRBV5-1	TRBJ2-5	NA	CASRGGRGSPRETQYF	TGCGCCAGCAGAGGGGGGCGGGGGAGTCCCAGGGAGACCCAGTACTTC
TRBD1	TRBV30	TRBJ2-7	few	CAFLRQGTEQYF	TGTGCCTTCCTGAGACAGGGGACCGAGCAGTACTTC
NA	TRBV5-4	TRBJ2-7	NA	CASSFTGAFGGEQYF	TGTGCCAGCAGCTTTACAGGGGCCTTCGGAGGGGAGCAGTACTTC
NA	TRBV19	TRBJ1-5	NA	CASSKIPRDLGPQHF	TGTGCCAGTAGTAAAATCCCCAGGGATTTAGGGCCCCAGCATTTT
NA	TRBV5-1	TRBJ2-5	NA	CASSLSGLAQQETQYF	TGCGCCAGCAGCTTGTCCGGCTTAGCGCAACAAGAGACCCAGTACTTC
TRBD2	TRBV6-4	TRBJ2-3	NA	CASSRGGSTDTQYF	TGTGCCAGCAGTCGGGGGGGGAGCACAGATACGCAGTATTTT
NA	TRBV18	TRBJ1-2	NA	CASSPRIGGHGYTF	TGTGCCAGCTCACCACGTATCGGGGGGCATGGCTACACCTTC
TRBD2	TRBV6-5	TRBJ2-2	NA	CASSYSGGAGELFF	TGTGCCAGCAGTTACTCGGGGGGGGCCGGGGAGCTGTTTTTT
TRBD1	TRBV6-1	TRBJ1-4	NA	CASSESGQGVEKLFF	TGTGCCAGCAGTGAAAGCGGACAGGGGGTTGAAAAACTGTTTTTT
TRBD1	TRBV30	TRBJ1-1	NA	CAWAKGAPEAFF	TGTGCCTGGGCTAAGGGGGCCCCTGAAGCTTTCTTT
NA	TRBV7-6	TRBJ2-1	NA	CASSLEYHLAAYNEQFF	TGTGCCAGCAGCTTAGAGTACCATTTGGCAGCCTACAATGAGCAGTTCTTC
NA	TRBV5-1	TRBJ2-3	NA	CASSSEGVAGDTQYF	TGCGCCAGCAGCTCAGAAGGGGTGGCTGGAGATACGCAGTATTTT
TRBD2	TRBV19	TRBJ2-5	NA	CASSLRTSGGVGETQYF	TGTGCCAGTAGTCTACGGACTAGCGGGGGAGTCGGGGAGACCCAGTACTTC
TRBD1	TRBV14	TRBJ2-2	NA	CASSLVPGQFGVGELFF	TGTGCCAGCAGCCTCGTCCCGGGACAGTTTGGGGTCGGGGAGCTGTTTTTT
TRBD2	TRBV19	TRBJ2-1	NA	CASRDPGLAMDEQFF	TGTGCCAGTAGGGACCCCGGACTAGCGATGGATGAGCAGTTCTTC
NA	TRBV19	TRBJ2-3	few	CASSMASTDTQYF	TGTGCCAGTAGTATGGCCAGCACAGATACGCAGTATTTT
TRBD1	TRBV4-2	TRBJ1-2	NA	CASSQETGPNYGYTF	TGTGCCAGCAGCCAAGAGACAGGGCCAAACTATGGCTACACCTTC